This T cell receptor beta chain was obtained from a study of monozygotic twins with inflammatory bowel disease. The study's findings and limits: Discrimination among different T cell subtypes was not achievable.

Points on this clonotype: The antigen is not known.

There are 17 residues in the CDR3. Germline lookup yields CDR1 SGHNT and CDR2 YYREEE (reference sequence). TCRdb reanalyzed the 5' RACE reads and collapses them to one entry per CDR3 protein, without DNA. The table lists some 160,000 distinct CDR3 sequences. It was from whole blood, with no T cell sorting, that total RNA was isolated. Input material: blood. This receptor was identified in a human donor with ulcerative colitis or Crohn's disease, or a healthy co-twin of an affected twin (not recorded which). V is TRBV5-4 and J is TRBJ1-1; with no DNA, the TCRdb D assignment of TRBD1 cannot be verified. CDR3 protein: CASSRPGQGIGDTEAFF.